The TCR beta chain described here comes from a study of blood T cell repertoires in COVID-19. Study in general: Both acute and convalescent COVID-19 samples were obtained from the United States, Italy and Spain. The cDNA or gDNA used as material had been derived from T cells, B-cell-depleted T cells, or PBMCs.

Under the authors' procedure: Reference gene primer amplification gave nucleated cell count estimates. Clones were sequenced by immunoSEQ multiplex PCR, and TCRdb holds only the in-frame ones, with some missing. V, J and clone size are those of that table, while D and trimming were read from the DNA. The data contain about 220,000 clones, roughly four fifths of them singletons. The CDR3 is made up of 15 amino acids. The V end was cut by 4 bases, the J end by 1 base, with 11 bases between. Germline lookup yields CDR1 MDHEN and CDR2 SYDVKM. This chain uses TRBV28 with TRBJ1-5, with D unclear. What was sequenced was peripheral blood. This TCR was recovered from a woman aged 25 to 39 who had recovered from COVID-19. CDR3 in amino acids: CASSSAPGSNQPQHF. CDR3 bases: TGTGCCAGCAGTTCGGCTCCGGGGAGCAATCAGCCCCAGCATTTT.